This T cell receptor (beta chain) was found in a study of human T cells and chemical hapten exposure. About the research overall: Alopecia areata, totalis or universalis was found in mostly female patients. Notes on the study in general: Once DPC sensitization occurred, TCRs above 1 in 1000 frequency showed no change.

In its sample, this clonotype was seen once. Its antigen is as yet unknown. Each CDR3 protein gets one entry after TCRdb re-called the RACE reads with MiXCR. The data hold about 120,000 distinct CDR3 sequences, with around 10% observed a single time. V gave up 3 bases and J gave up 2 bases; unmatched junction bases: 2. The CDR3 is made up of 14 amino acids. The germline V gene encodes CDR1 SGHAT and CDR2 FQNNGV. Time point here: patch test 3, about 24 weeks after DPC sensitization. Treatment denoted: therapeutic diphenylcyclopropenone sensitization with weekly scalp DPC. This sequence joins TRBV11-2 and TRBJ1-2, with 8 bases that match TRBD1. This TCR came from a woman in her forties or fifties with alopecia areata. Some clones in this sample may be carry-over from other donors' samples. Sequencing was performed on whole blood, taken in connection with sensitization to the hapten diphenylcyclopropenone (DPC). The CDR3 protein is CASSLGQANYGYTF. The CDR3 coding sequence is TGTGCCAGCAGCTTGGGACAGGCCAACTATGGCTACACCTTC.